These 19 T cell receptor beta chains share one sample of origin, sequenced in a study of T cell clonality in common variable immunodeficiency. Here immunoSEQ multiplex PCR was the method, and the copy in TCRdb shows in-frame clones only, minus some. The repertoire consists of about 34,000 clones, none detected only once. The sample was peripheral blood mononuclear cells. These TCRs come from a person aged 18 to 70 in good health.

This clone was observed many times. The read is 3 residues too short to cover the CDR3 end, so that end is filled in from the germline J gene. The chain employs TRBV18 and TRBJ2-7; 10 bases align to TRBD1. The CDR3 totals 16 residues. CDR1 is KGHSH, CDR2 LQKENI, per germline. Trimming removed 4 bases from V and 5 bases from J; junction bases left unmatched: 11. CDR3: CASSLRDRGLRNEQYF. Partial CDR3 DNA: TGTGCCAGCTCACTCCGGGACAGGGGTCTGAGGAACGAG.

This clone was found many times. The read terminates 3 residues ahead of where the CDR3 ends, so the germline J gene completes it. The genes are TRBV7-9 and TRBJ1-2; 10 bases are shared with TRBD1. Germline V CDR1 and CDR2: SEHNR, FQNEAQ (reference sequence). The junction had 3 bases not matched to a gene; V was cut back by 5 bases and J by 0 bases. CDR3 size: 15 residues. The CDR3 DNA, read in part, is TGTGCCAGCAGCACAGGACAGGGGGCTAACTATGGC. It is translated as CASSTGQGANYG. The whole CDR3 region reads CASSTGQGANYGYTF. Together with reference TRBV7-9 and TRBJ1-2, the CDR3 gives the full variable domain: DTGVSQNPRHKITKRGQNVTFRCDPISEHNRLYWYRQTLGQGPEFLTYFQNEAQLEKSRLLSDRFSAERPKGSFSTLEIQRTEQGDSAMYLCASSTGQGANYGYTFGSGTRLTVV.

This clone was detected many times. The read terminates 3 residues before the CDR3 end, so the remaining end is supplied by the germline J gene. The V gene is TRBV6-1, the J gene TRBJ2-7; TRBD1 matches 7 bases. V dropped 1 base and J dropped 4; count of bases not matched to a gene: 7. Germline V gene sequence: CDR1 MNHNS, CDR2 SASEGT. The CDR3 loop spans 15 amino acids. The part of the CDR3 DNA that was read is TGTGCCAGCAGTGAAGTGTCAGGGGGAATTTACGAG. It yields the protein CASSEVSGGIYE. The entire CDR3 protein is CASSEVSGGIYEQYF.

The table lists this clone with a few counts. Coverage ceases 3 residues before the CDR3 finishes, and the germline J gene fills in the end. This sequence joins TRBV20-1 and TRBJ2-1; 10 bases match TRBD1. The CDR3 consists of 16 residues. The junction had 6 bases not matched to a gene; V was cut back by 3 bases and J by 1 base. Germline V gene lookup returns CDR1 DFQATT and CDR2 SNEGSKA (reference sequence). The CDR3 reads CSASSPGQGSYNEQFF. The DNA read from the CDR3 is TGCAGTGCTAGTTCCCCGGGACAGGGGTCCTACAATGAG.

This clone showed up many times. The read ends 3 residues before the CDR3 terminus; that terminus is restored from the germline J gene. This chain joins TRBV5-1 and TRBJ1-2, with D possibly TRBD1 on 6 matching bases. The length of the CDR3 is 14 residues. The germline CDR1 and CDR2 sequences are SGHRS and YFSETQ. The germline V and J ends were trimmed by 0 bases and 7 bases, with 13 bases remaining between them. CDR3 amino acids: CASSLVGADGGYTF. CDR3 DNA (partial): TGCGCCAGCAGCTTGGTGGGGGCAGACGGTGGC.

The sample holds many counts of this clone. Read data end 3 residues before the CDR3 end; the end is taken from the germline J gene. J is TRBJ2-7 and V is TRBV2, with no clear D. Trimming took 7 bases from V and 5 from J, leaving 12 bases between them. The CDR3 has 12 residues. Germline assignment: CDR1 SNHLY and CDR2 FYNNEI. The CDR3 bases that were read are TGTGCCAGCACTGGGTTAGCCCACGAG. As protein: CASTGLAHE. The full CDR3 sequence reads CASTGLAHEQYF.

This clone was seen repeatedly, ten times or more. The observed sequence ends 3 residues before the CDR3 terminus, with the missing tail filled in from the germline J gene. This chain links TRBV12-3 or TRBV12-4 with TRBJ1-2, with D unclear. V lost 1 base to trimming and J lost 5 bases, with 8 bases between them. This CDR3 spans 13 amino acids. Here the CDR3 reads CASSLVELYGYTF. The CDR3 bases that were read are TGTGCCAGCAGTTTAGTGGAACTATATGGC.

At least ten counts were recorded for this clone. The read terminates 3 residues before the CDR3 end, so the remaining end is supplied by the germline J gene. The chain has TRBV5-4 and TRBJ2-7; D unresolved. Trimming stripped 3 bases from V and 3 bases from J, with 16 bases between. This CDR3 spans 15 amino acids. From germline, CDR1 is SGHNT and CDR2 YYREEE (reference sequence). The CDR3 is CASSSHGRYGYEQYF. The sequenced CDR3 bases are TGTGCCAGCAGCTCCCATGGGCGATACGGCTACGAG.

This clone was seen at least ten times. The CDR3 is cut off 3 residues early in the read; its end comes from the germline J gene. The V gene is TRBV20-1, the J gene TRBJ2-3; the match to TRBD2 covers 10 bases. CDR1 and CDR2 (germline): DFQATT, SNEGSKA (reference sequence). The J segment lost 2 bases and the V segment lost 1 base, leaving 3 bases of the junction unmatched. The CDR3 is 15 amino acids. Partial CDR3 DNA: TGCAGTGCTAGAGGGCTAGCGGGGGACACAGATACG. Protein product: CSARGLAGDTDT. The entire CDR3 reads CSARGLAGDTDTQYF.

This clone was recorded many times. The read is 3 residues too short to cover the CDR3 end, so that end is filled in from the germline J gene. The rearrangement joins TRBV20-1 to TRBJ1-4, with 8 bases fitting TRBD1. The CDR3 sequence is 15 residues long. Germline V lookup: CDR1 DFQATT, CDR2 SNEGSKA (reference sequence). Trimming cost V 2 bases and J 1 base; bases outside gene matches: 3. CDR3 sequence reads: CSARNGQGTNEKLFF. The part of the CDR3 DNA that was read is TGCAGTGCTAGAAATGGACAGGGAACTAATGAAAAA.

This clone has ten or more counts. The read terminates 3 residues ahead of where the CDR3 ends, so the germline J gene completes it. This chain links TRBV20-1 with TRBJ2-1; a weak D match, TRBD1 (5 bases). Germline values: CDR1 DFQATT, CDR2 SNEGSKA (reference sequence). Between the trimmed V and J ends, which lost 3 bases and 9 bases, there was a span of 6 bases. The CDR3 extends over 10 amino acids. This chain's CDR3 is CSASGAEQFF. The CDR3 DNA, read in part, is TGCAGTGCTAGTGGGGCTGAG.

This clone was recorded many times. The part of the CDR3 DNA that was read is TGCAGTGCTAGCTACCCCGGGACTAGGAACACCGGGGAG. The encoded protein is CSASYPGTRNTGE. The CDR3 in full is CSASYPGTRNTGELFF. V gene TRBV20-1 combines with J gene TRBJ2-2; TRBD2 matches 8 bases. Sequencing ends 3 residues short of the CDR3 end; the germline J gene provides the rest. With 3 bases clipped from V and 1 base from J, the junction kept 7 bases outside the gene matches. Looked up from germline, CDR1 is DFQATT and CDR2 is SNEGSKA (reference sequence). The CDR3 extends over 16 amino acids.

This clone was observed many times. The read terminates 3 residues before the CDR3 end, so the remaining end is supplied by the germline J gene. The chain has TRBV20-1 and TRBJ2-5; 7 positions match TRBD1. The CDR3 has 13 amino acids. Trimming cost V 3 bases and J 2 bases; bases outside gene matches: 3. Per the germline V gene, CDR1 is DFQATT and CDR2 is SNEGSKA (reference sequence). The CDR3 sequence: CSARGQPQETQYF. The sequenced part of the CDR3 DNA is TGCAGTGCTAGGGGACAGCCTCAAGAGACC.

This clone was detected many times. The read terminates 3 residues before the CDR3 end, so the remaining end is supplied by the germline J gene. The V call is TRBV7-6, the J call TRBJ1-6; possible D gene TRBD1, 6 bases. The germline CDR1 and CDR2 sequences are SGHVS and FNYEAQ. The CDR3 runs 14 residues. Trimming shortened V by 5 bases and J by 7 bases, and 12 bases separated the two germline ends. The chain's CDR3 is CASSAGQMNSPLHF. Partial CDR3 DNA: TGTGCCAGCAGCGCGGGACAAATGAATTCACCC.

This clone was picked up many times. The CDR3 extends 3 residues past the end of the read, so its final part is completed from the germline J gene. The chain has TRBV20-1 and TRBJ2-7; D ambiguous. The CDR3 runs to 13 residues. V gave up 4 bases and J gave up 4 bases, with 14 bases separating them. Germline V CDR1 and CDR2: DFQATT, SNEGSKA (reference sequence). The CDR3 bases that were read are TGCAGTGCTACACTCCAATCCCAATACGAG. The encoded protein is CSATLQSQYE. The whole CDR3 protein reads CSATLQSQYEQYF.

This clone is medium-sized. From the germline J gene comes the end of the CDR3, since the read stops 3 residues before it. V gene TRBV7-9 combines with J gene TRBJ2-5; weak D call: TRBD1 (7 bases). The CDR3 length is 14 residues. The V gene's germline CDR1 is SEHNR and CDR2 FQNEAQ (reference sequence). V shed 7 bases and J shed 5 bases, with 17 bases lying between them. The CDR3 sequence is CASIRGEGRETQYF. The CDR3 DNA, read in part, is TGTGCCAGCATCAGGGGGGAAGGGAGGGAGACC. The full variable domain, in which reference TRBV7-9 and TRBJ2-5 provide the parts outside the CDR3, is DTGVSQNPRHKITKRGQNVTFRCDPISEHNRLYWYRQTLGQGPEFLTYFQNEAQLEKSRLLSDRFSAERPKGSFSTLEIQRTEQGDSAMYLCASIRGEGRETQYFGPGTRLLVL.

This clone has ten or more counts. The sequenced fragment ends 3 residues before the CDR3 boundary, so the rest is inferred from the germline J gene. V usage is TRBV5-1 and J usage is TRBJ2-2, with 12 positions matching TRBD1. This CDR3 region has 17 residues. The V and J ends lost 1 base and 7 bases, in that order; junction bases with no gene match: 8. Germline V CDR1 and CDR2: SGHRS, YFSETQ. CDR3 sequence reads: CASSLLGQGAGVGELFF. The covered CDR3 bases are TGCGCCAGCAGCTTGCTGGGACAGGGGGCCGGGGTCGGGGAG.

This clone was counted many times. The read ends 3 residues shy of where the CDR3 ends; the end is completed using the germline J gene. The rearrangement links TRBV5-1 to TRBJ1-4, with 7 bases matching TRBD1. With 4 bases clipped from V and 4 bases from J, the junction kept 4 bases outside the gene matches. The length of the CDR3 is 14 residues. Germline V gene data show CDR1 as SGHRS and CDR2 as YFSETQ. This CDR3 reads CASSEGQFNEKLFF. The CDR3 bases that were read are TGCGCCAGCAGCGAGGGACAGTTTAATGAAAAA.

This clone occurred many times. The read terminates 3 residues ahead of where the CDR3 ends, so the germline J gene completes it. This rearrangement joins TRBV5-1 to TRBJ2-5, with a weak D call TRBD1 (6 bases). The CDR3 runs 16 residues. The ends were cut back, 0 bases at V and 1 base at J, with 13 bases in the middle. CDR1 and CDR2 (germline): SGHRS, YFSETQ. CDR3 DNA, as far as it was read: TGCGCCAGCAGCTTGGGCCAGGGGACCTCCCAAGAGACC. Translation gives CASSLGQGTSQET. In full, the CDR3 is CASSLGQGTSQETQYF.